Following are 9 T cell receptor beta chains from one sample sequenced in a study of blood T cell repertoires in COVID-19. Using immunoSEQ multiplex PCR, the repertoire was profiled, and TCRdb retains in-frame clones only, with some absent. The table records approximately 220,000 clones, around nine tenths of them present only once. The source material was peripheral blood. All receptors derive from a man aged 40-49 years with acute or convalescent COVID-19.

This chain links TRBV4-1 with TRBJ2-1; the match to TRBD2 covers 8 bases. Germline CDR1 MGHRA, CDR2 YSYEKL. The CDR3 is made up of 13 amino acids. V gave up 0 bases and J gave up 15 bases; unmatched junction bases: 7. This chain's CDR3 is CASSQETGTRLFF. As DNA, the CDR3 is TGCGCCAGCAGCCAAGAAACCGGGACTAGGCTGTTCTTC.

This clone has a single count. This chain links TRBV30 with TRBJ1-5; 8 bases match TRBD1. The CDR3 sequence is 14 residues long. Per germline, CDR1 GTSNPN and CDR2 SVGIG (reference sequence). V trimming: 2 bases; J trimming: 7 bases; junction bases outside the gene matches: 7. CDR3 sequence reads: CAWSRKTGVQPQHF. CDR3 coding DNA: TGTGCCTGGAGTAGAAAGACAGGGGTACAGCCCCAGCATTTT.

To note about this clone: Other DNA sequences from this sample encode an identical CDR3 as well. V is TRBV28 and J is TRBJ1-5; D remains ambiguous. The germline CDR1 and CDR2 sequences are MDHEN and SYDVKM. Trimming pared 5 bases from V and 2 bases from J, leaving 7 bases between. The CDR3 is 13 residues long. In DNA, the CDR3 is TGTGCCAGCAGTCCCCCAGGCAATCAGCCCCAGCATTTT. This gives the protein CASSPPGNQPQHF.

The rearrangement uses TRBV6-5 and TRBJ1-2; 8 bases line up with TRBD1. Germline CDR1 MNHEY, CDR2 SVGAGI. The CDR3 sequence is 14 residues long. V lost 6 bases to trimming and J lost 2 bases; unmatched junction nucleotides: 5. CDR3 bases: TGTGCCAGCAGGCGGACAGGGTTAAACTATGGCTACACCTTC. Encoded protein: CASRRTGLNYGYTF.

The rearrangement joins TRBV5-1 to TRBJ2-7, with a weak D call TRBD2 (6 bases). Germline V gene data show CDR1 as SGHRS and CDR2 as YFSETQ. V was trimmed by 0 bases and J by 2 bases, leaving 12 bases between them. This CDR3 has 15 amino acids. CDR3 sequence reads: CASSLGDSPPYEQYF. CDR3 DNA: TGCGCCAGCAGCTTGGGGGACTCCCCTCCCTACGAGCAGTACTTC.

The rearrangement links TRBV2 to TRBJ1-3; D may be TRBD1 (6 bases). V was cut by 6 bases and J by 5 bases, with 14 bases left in between. Per the germline V gene, CDR1 is SNHLY and CDR2 is FYNNEI. CDR3 length: 14 residues. The CDR3 sequence: CASRSVQGRNTIYF. CDR3 nucleotide sequence: TGTGCCAGCAGGTCCGTCCAGGGGAGAAACACCATATATTTT.

The rearrangement links TRBV18 to TRBJ1-2; 9 bases match TRBD1. The CDR3 extends over 17 amino acids. Germline lookup yields CDR1 KGHSH and CDR2 LQKENI. Losses at the gene ends were 3 bases for V and 6 bases for J; bases not matched to a gene: 14. The CDR3 region is CASSPRTGETRGHGYTF. The CDR3 coding sequence is TGTGCCAGCTCACCCCGGACAGGGGAAACGCGGGGTCATGGCTACACCTTC.

The chain carries TRBV4-1 and TRBJ2-7; possibly TRBD1 for D (6 bases). V was pared by 0 bases and J by 4 bases, with 22 bases between. This CDR3 is 18 amino acids long. Germline loops: CDR1 MGHRA, CDR2 YSYEKL. CDR3 nucleotide sequence: TGCGCCAGCAGCCAAGATTCCCAACAGGGCAGTTGGGGTTACGAGCAGTACTTC. Translating gives CASSQDSQQGSWGYEQYF.

This chain connects TRBV2 to TRBJ1-1; 8 bases fit TRBD1. CDR3 size: 13 residues. With 7 bases clipped from V and 11 bases from J, the junction kept 12 bases outside the gene matches. From germline, CDR1 is SNHLY and CDR2 FYNNEI. This CDR3 is CASTGQGAGTAFF. In DNA, the CDR3 is TGTGCCAGCACCGGGCAGGGGGCAGGTACGGCTTTCTTT.